This T cell receptor beta chain was identified during a study of shared clonotypes between healthy human individuals. Under the authors' procedure: As immunoSEQ supplied junction-only sequences (without quality scores), filtering differed. TCRdb's table, derived via immunoSEQ multiplex PCR, lists solely in-frame clones and lacks some. V, J and clone size are taken as reported in that table, and D and trimming were inferred from the DNA itself. The data contain 330,000 or so clones, over 65% of them singletons. Many counts were recorded for this clone. The V end lost 6 bases, the J end lost 2 bases, and 14 bases lay between the germline ends. CDR1 and CDR2 (germline): SNHLY, FYNNEI. This CDR3 is 14 amino acids long.

This chain links TRBV2 with TRBJ2-7; unclear D gene. Sequencing was performed on memory CD4+ T cells sorted from blood. The subset: CD45RA-negative fraction. The receptor was derived from a man aged 30 to 45 in good health. The CDR3 here is CASRPRALTYEQYF. The DNA for the CDR3 is TGTGCCAGCAGGCCCCGGGCCCTAACCTACGAGCAGTACTTC. Using reference TRBV2 and TRBJ2-7 for the parts outside the CDR3, the full variable domain is EPEVTQTPSHQVTQMGQEVILRCVPISNHLYFYWYRQILGQKVEFLVSFYNNEISEKSEIFDDQFSVERPDGSNFTLKIRSTKLEDSAMYFCASRPRALTYEQYFGPGTRLTVT.